There are many counts of the clone carrying this T cell receptor (beta chain). Its target is not known. MiXCR was run by TCRdb on the RACE reads, yielding one entry per CDR3 protein. The sample carries 75,000 to 90,000 distinct CDR3 sequences, approximately 12% recorded once. This CDR3 region has 13 residues. Trimming removed 5 bases from V and 8 bases from J, with 15 bases in between. Noted time point: patch test 1, 2 weeks after DPC sensitization. Sample treatment: therapeutic diphenylcyclopropenone sensitization with weekly scalp DPC. Alopecia patients, 18 to 70 years old and DPC-suitable, served as donors. The sample belongs to a study of human T cells and chemical hapten exposure. Study details: Subjects had 2% DPC placed on about 2 cm by about 2 cm of upper inner arm skin for sensitization.

Study-level points and caveats: Controls had significantly fewer large CDR3 similarity clusters than were formed by expanded TCRs.

The source material was whole blood, sampled in connection with sensitization to the hapten diphenylcyclopropenone (DPC). V and J are TRBV12-3 or TRBV12-4 and TRBJ1-2; TRBD1 is a possible D gene (6 bases). The origin of this receptor is a woman aged 55-69 years with alopecia areata. Some clones in this sample may be carry-over from other donors' samples. CDR3 coding DNA: TGTGCCAGCAGTAAGGGGGAATGGGGCGGCTACACCTTC. This gives the protein CASSKGEWGGYTF.